This paragraph reports one T cell receptor beta chain. This specimen belongs to a study of shared clonotypes between healthy human individuals. TCRdb's copy holds only in-frame clones and misses some; the assay was immunoSEQ multiplex PCR. The table has approximately 640,000 clones, about nine tenths seen once; the top ten hold 34%. The CDR3 runs to 15 residues. Germline V gene sequence: CDR1 MNHNY, CDR2 SVGAGI (reference sequence). With 6 bases clipped from V and 4 bases from J, the junction kept 10 bases outside the gene matches. J is TRBJ1-2 and V is TRBV6-6; 8 bases are a match to TRBD1. Sequencing was done on a sample of memory CD8+ T cells from PBMCs. Subset noted: CD45RO+ cells pooled with CCR7-negative TemRA cells. This TCR derives from a man younger than 30 in good health. Some clones in this sample may be carry-over from other donors' samples. CDR3 residues: CASSSTGGECYGYTF. CDR3 nucleotides: TGTGCCAGCAGCTCCACAGGGGGAGAGTGCTATGGCTACACCTTC.